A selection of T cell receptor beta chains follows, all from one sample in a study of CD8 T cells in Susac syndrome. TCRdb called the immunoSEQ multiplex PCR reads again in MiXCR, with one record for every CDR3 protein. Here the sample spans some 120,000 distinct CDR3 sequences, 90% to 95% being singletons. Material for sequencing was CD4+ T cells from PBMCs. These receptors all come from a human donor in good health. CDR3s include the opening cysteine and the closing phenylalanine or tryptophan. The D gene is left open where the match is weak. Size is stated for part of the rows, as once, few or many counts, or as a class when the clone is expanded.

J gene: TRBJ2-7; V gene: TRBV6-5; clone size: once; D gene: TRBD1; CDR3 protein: CASRRGGLTYEQYF; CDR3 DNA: TGTGCCAGCAGGAGAGGGGGCCTTACCTACGAGCAGTACTTC
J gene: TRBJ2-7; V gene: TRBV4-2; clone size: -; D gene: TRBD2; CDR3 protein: CASSQTSGTIPYEQYF; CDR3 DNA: TGTGCCAGCAGCCAAACTAGCGGGACTATTCCTTACGAGCAGTACTTC
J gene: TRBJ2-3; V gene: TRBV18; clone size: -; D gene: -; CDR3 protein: CASSPSGDTQYF; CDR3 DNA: TGTGCCAGCTCCCCGAGTGGGGATACGCAGTATTTT
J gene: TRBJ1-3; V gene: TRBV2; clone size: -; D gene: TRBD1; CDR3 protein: CASSGGQGISLGNTIYF; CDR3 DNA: TGTGCCAGCAGCGGGGGACAGGGAATATCGTTGGGAAACACCATATATTTT
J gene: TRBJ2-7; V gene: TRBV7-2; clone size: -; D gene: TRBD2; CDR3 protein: CASSSRASGSVYEQYF; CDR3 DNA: TGTGCCAGCAGCTCACGGGCTAGCGGGAGCGTATACGAGCAGTACTTC
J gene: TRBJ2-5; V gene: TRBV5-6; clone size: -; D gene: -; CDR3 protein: CASSLGTQETQYF; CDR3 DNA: TGTGCCAGCAGCTTAGGGACACAAGAGACCCAGTACTTC
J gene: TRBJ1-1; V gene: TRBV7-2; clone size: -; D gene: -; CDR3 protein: CASSLGGQVTTEAFF; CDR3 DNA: TGTGCCAGCAGCTTAGGTGGCCAGGTTACAACTGAAGCTTTCTTT
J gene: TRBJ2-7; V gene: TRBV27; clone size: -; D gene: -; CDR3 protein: CASSLSGGAEYF; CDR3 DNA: TGTGCCAGCAGTTTATCAGGCGGGGCGGAGTACTTC
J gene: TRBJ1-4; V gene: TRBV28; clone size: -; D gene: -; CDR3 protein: CASSFSGEKLFF; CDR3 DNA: TGTGCCAGCAGTTTTAGTGGAGAAAAACTGTTTTTT
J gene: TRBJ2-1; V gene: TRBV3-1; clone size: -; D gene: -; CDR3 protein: CASSQDILTYNEQFF; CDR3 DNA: TGTGCCAGCAGCCAAGACATTCTTACCTACAATGAGCAGTTCTTC
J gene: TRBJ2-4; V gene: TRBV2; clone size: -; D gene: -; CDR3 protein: CASSEAYGGRYF; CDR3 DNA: TGTGCCAGCAGTGAAGCGTATGGGGGCCGGTACTTC
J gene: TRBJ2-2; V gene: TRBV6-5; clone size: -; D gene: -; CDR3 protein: CASSYQRGFRTGELFF; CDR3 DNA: TGTGCCAGCAGTTACCAGAGGGGTTTTCGCACCGGGGAGCTGTTTTTT
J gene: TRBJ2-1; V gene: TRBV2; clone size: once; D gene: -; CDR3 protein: CAGKRAGGHNEQFF; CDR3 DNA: TGTGCCGGAAAGCGGGCCGGGGGGCACAATGAGCAGTTCTTC
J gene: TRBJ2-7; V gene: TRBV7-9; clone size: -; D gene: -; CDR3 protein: CASSLQGITSHEQYF; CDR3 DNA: TGTGCCAGCAGCCTGCAGGGAATAACGAGCCACGAGCAGTACTTC
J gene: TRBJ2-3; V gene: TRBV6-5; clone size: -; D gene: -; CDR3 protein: CASSWLAGDTQYF; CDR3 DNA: TGTGCCAGCAGTTGGCTAGCAGGAGATACGCAGTATTTT
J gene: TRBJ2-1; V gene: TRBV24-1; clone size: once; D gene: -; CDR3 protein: CATSDFGPGGHNEQFF; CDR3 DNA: TGTGCCACCAGTGATTTCGGACCAGGCGGGCACAATGAGCAGTTCTTC
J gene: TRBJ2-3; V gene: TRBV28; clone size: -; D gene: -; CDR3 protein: CASSDRPDTQYF; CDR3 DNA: TGTGCCAGCAGTGACCGACCAGATACGCAGTATTTT
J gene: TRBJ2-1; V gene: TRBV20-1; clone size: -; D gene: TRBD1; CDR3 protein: CSATSGTGGQQQFF; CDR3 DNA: TGCAGTGCAACTTCCGGGACAGGGGGTCAACAGCAGTTCTTC
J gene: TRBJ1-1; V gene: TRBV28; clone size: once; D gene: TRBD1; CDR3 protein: CASRLTGGNTEAFF; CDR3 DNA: TGTGCCAGCAGACTGACAGGGGGTAACACTGAAGCTTTCTTT
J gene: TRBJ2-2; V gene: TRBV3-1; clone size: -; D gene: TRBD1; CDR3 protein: CASSQTGAGELFF; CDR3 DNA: TGTGCCAGCAGCCAGACAGGGGCCGGGGAGCTGTTTTTT
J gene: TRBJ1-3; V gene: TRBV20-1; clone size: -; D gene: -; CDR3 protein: CSARDGGNSGNTIYF; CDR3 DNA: TGCAGTGCTAGAGACGGGGGCAACTCTGGAAACACCATATATTTT
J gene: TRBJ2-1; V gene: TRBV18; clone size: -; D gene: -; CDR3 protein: CASSPGTNEQFF; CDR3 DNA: TGTGCCAGCTCACCAGGGACCAATGAGCAGTTCTTC
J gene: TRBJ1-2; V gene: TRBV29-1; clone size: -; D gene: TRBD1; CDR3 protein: CSVAYGTANYGYTF; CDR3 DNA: TGCAGCGTTGCCTACGGGACAGCTAACTATGGCTACACCTTC
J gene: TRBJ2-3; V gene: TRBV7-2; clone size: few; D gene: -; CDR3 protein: CASRRAGGTDTQYF; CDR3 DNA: TGTGCCAGCAGGCGCGCAGGGGGCACAGATACGCAGTATTTT
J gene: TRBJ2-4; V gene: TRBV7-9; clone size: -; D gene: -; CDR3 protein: CASSPRGILAKNIQYF; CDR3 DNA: TGTGCCAGCAGCCCCCGGGGGATCCTAGCCAAAAACATTCAGTACTTC
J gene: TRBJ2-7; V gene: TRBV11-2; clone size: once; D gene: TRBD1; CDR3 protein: CASSLVGTDSYEQYF; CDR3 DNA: TGTGCCAGCAGCTTAGTCGGGACAGATTCCTACGAGCAGTACTTC
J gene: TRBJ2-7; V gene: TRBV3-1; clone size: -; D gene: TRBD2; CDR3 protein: CASSSTSGSFYEQYF; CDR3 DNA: TGTGCCAGCAGCTCGACTAGCGGGAGTTTCTACGAGCAGTACTTC
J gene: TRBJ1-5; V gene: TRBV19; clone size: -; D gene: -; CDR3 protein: CASSVQGGRGNQPQHF; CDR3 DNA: TGTGCCAGTAGTGTACAGGGAGGACGAGGCAATCAGCCCCAGCATTTT
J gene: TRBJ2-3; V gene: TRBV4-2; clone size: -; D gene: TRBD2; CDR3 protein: CASSQATSADTQYF; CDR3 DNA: TGTGCCAGCAGCCAAGCTACTAGCGCAGATACGCAGTATTTT
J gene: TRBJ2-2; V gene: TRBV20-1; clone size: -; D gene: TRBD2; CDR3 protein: CSAGTSGNTGELFF; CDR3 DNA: TGCAGTGCCGGGACTAGCGGGAACACCGGGGAGCTGTTTTTT
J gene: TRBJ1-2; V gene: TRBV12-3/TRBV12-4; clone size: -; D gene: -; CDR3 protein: CASRLQSGIGYTF; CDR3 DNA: TGTGCCAGCAGATTGCAGTCAGGGATAGGCTACACCTTC
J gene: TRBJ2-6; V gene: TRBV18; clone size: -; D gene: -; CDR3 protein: CASSPSISSGANVLTF; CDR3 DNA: TGTGCCAGCTCACCATCGATTTCCTCTGGGGCCAACGTCCTGACTTTC
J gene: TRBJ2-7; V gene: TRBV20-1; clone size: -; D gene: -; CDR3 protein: CSARDPQGRAYEQYF; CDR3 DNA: TGCAGTGCTAGAGATCCTCAGGGACGGGCCTACGAGCAGTACTTC
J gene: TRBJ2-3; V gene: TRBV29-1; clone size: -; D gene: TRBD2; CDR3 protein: CSVEGASGYTDTQYF; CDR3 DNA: TGCAGCGTTGAAGGGGCTAGCGGATACACAGATACGCAGTATTTT
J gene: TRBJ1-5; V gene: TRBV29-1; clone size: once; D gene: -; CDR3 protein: CSVAGNVDQPQHF; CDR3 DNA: TGCAGCGTTGCGGGGAATGTCGATCAGCCCCAGCATTTT
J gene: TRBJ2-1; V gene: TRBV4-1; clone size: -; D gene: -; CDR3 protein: CASSQEGTAYNEQFF; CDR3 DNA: TGCGCCAGCAGCCAAGAAGGGACTGCATACAATGAGCAGTTCTTC
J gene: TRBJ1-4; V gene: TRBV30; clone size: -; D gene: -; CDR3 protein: CAWSAPATNEKLFF; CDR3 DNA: TGTGCCTGGAGTGCTCCTGCAACTAATGAAAAACTGTTTTTT
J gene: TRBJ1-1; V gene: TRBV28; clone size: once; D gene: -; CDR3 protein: CASRSMGPGNTEAFF; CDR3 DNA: TGTGCCAGCAGATCTATGGGACCAGGGAACACTGAAGCTTTCTTT
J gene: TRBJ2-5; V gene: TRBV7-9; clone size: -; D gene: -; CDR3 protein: CASSFDRIQETQYF; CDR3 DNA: TGTGCCAGCAGCTTCGACAGGATTCAAGAGACCCAGTACTTC
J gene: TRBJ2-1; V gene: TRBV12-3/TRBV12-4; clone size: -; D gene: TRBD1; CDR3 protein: CASSSLRTGRFDEQFF; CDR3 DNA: TGTGCCAGCAGTAGCCTCAGGACAGGGAGGTTCGATGAGCAGTTCTTC
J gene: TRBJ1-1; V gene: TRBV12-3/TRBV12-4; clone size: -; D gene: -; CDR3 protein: CASSLRQLNTEAFF; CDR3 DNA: TGTGCCAGCAGTTTACGGCAGCTGAACACTGAAGCTTTCTTT
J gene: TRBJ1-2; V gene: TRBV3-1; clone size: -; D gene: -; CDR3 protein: CASSRDGYGYTF; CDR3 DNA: TGTGCCAGCAGCCGGGACGGCTATGGCTACACCTTC
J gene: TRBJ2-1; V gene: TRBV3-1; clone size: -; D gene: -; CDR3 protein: CASSQILNEQFF; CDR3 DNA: TGTGCCAGCAGCCAAATTCTGAATGAGCAGTTCTTC
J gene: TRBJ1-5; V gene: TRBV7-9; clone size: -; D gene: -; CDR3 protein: CASSREPNSPQHF; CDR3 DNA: TGTGCCAGCTCCCGGGAGCCCAATTCACCCCAGCATTTT
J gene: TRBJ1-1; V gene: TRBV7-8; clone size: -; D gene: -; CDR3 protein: CASSSRRGMMNTEAFF; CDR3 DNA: TGTGCCAGCAGCTCCCGCCGGGGGATGATGAACACTGAAGCTTTCTTT
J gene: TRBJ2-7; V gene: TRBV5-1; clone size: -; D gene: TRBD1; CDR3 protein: CASSLADRGRNEQYF; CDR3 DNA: TGCGCCAGCAGCTTGGCAGACAGGGGGCGGAACGAGCAGTACTTC
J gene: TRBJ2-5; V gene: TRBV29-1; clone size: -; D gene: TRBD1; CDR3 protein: CSVGQTYQETQYF; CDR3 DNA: TGCAGCGTGGGACAGACGTACCAAGAGACCCAGTACTTC
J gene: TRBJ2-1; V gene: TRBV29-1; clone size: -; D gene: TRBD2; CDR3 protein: CSVTGLAGGGHNEQFF; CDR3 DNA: TGCAGCGTTACGGGACTAGCGGGAGGGGGTCACAATGAGCAGTTCTTC
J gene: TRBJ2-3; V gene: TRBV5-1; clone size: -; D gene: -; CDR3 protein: CASSLGHPTDTQYF; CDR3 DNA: TGCGCCAGCAGCTTGGGACATCCCACAGATACGCAGTATTTT
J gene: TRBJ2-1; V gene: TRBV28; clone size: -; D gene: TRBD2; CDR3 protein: CASSWGLAGNEQFF; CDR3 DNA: TGTGCCAGCAGTTGGGGACTAGCGGGGAATGAGCAGTTCTTC
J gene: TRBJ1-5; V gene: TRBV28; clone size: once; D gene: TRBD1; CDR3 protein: CASSFLGQAYNQPQHF; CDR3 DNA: TGTGCCAGCAGTTTCCTTGGACAGGCCTACAATCAGCCCCAGCATTTT
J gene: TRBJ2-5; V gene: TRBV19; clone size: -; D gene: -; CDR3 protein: CASSPRTKPSGTQYF; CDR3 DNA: TGTGCCAGTAGTCCCCGGACAAAACCGAGCGGGACCCAGTACTTC
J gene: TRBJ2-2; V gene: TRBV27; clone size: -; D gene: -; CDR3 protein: CATQFQWNTGELFF; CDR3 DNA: TGTGCCACACAGTTCCAGTGGAACACCGGGGAGCTGTTTTTT
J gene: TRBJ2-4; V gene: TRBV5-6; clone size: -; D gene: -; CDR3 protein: CASSLRGGAKNIQYF; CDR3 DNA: TGTGCCAGCAGCCTACGAGGGGGAGCCAAAAACATTCAGTACTTC
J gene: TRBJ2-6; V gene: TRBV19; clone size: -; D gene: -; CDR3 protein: CASSVAGPSSGANVLTF; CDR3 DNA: TGTGCCAGTAGTGTGGCAGGGCCTAGCTCTGGGGCCAACGTCCTGACTTTC
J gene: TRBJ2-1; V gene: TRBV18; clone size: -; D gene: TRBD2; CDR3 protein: CASSPPRPGGGRQFF; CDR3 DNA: TGTGCCAGCTCACCACCCCGACCGGGGGGGGGAAGGCAGTTCTTC
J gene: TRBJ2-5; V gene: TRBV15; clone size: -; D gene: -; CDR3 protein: CATSRDPRRGGRETQYF; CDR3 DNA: TGTGCCACCAGCAGAGATCCTAGGAGAGGGGGAAGGGAGACCCAGTACTTC
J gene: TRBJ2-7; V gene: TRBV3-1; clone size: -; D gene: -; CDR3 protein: CASSPGYLGEQYF; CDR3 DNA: TGTGCCAGCAGCCCAGGGTATCTCGGCGAGCAGTACTTC
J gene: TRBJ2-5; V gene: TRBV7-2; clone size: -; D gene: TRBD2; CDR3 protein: CASALRPGRVETQYF; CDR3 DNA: TGTGCCAGCGCCTTGAGGCCCGGGAGGGTAGAGACCCAGTACTTC